The sequence of this TCR beta chain was determined in a study of blood T cell repertoires in COVID-19. Germline-derived CDR1 and CDR2 are MNHEY and SMNVEV (reference sequence). The trim removed 7 bases at V and 10 bases at J, leaving 8 bases unmatched. The CDR3 is 14 amino acids. Adults between roughly 18 and 89 years of age took part from 24 US areas. Recovered participants had two consecutive negative NP/OP PCR tests, healthcare professional clearance, or symptom resolution. The authors' processing: Amplification of reference gene primers provided the estimated nucleated cell counts. Repertoires were generated with immunoSEQ multiplex PCR, while TCRdb's copy carries only in-frame clones and drops some. The V and J calls and the clone size are those of that table, but D and trimming were determined from the DNA. The table shows more than 300,000 clones, with just under 90% occurring only once.

Sequences were obtained from PBMCs or T cells enriched from blood (not recorded which). The V and J genes are TRBV27 and TRBJ1-6; TRBD1 matches 9 bases. This clonotype was obtained from a woman between 25 and 40 years old who had recovered from COVID-19. CDR3 in amino acids: CASTDPGQGSPLHF. CDR3 bases: TGTGCCAGCACTGATCCCGGACAGGGGTCACCCCTCCACTTT.